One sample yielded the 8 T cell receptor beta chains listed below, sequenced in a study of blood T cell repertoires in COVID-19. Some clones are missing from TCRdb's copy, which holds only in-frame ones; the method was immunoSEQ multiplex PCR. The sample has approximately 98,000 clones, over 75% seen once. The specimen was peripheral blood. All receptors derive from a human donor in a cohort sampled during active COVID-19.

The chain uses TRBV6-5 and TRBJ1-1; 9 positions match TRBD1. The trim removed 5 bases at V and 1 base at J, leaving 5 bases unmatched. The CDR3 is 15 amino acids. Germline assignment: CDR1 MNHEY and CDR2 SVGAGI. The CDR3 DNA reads TGTGCCAGCAGTCCACAGGGGGCAGGGAACACTGAAGCTTTCTTT. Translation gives CASSPQGAGNTEAFF.

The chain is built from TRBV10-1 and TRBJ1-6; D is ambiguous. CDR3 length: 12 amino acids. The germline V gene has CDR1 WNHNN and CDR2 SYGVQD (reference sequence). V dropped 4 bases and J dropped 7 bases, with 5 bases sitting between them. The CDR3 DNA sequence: TGCGCCAGCAGTGCCCGGAATTCACCCCTCCACTTT. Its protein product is CASSARNSPLHF.

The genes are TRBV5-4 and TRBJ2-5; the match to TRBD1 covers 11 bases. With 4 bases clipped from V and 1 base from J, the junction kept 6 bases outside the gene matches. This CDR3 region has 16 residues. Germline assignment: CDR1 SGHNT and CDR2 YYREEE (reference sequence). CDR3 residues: CASSQGTGGIQETQYF. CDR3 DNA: TGTGCCAGCAGCCAGGGGACAGGGGGGATCCAAGAGACCCAGTACTTC.

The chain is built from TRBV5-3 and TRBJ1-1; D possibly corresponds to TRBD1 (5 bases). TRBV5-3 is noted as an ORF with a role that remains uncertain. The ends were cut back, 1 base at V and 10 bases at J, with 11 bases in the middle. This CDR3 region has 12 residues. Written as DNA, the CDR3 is TGTGCCAGAAGCTTGTGGGGCCGGAGAGCTTTCTTT. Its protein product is CARSLWGRRAFF.

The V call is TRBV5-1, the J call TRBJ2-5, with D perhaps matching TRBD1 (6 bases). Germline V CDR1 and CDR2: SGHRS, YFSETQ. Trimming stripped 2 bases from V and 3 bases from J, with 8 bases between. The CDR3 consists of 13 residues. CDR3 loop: CASSFSGEETQYF. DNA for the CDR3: TGCGCCAGCAGCTTCTCAGGGGAAGAGACCCAGTACTTC.

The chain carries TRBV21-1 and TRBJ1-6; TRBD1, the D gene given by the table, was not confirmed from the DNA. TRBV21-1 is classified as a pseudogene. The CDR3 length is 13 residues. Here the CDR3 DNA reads TGTGCCAGCAGCAGGCAGGGGGATTCACCCCTCCACTTT. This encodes CASSRQGDSPLHF.

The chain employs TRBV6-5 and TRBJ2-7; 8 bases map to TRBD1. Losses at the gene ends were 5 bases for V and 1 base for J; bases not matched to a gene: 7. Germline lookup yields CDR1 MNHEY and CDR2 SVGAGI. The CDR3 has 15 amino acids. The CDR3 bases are TGTGCCAGCAGTAGACCGGGACAGGCGTCCTACGAGCAGTACTTC. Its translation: CASSRPGQASYEQYF.

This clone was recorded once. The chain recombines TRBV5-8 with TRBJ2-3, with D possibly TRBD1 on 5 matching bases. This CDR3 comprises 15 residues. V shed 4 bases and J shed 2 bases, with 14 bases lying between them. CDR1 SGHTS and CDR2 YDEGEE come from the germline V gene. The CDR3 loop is CASSVGQGSTDTQYF. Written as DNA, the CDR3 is TGTGCCAGCAGCGTAGGCCAGGGATCCACAGATACGCAGTATTTT.